This entry describes one T cell receptor beta chain. This clone has only a few counts. Its antigen is still unknown. Base-call qualities are not available, and no considerably larger clone is one nucleotide away. The immunoSEQ Assay, a bias-controlled multiplex PCR, was used to amplify TCRbeta CDR3 regions from genomic DNA. The authors' pipeline ran thus. The number of nucleated cells in each sample was estimated from the amplification of reference gene primers within the assay. To quantify the absolute abundance of each unique TCRbeta CDR3 rearrangement, sequence reads were collapsed and filtered. For each sample, productive Simpson clonality was calculated as the square root of Simpson's diversity index over productive rearrangements. TCRdb took over this immuneACCESS table, retaining in-frame rearrangements with V and J assigned. Such tables are incomplete; in checked studies, under half of the missing clones stem from an unresolved V gene, and the remainder is unexplained. The V and J calls and clone size come from that table; D and trimming were worked out from the DNA. The sample table shows about 220,000 clones, and over 70% are seen once. The top ten clonotypes cover under 8.5% of the sample.

V was cut back by 4 bases and J by 7 bases, leaving a gap of 11 bases between them. Including the terminal cysteine and phenylalanine, the CDR3 comprises 12 residues. Only the CDR3 DNA stays, 36 bases, in frame from base 1. The germline V gene encodes CDR1 LGHDT and CDR2 YNNKEL (reference sequence). This sample stems from a study of blood T cell repertoires in COVID-19 (dated by TCRdb to 2018 to 2020). At the level of the whole study: Collaborator samples came from the United States, Italy and Spain and covered acute and convalescent phases of COVID-19. The prospective study material was composed of cDNA or gDNA derived from T cells, B-cell-depleted T cells, or PBMCs. Deeply sampled blood TCRbeta repertoires from subjects exposed to, actively infected with, or recovered from COVID-19 were included in the dataset. The repertoires were released in a freely available public database intended as a resource for research on the immune response to SARS-CoV-2. The samples were drawn from two sources: the first 160 participants of the ongoing ImmuneRACE study, and 1,254 subjects contributed by 6 global collaborators. Nearly every sample came with metadata listing a de-identified subject ID, COVID-19 status, age in years and sex. Where HLA class I and class II types were available, the types were taken from metadata supplied by the sample provider, not from assay-based typing. General conclusions and limits of the study: Clinical and demographic metadata were provided uncurated, with the amount varying by source and participant.

The collaborating institutions used their own protocols to collect whole blood in K2EDTA tubes. Collaborator samples were shipped for TCRbeta analysis as frozen whole blood, isolated PBMCs, or DNA extracted from either sample type. This sequence uses TRBV3-1 (or the pseudogene TRBV3-2) and TRBJ2-7, with the D gene not clear enough to name. This clonotype originated in a woman in her 70s with acute or convalescent COVID-19. What was sequenced was peripheral blood. For the CDR3, the sequence is CASSPPYGEQYF. The sequenced DNA: TGTGCCAGCAGCCCGCCCTACGGGGAGCAGTACTTC.